The entry that follows covers one T cell receptor beta chain sequence. The data stem from a study of blood T cells in healthy people across ages. CDR3 size: 13 residues. CDR1 SQVTM and CDR2 ANQGSEA come from the germline V gene. With a J-beta primer mix and a sample-barcoded 5' primer, a second PCR ran roughly 6 to 12 cycles. TCRdb re-called the 5' RACE reads with MiXCR, one entry per CDR3 protein. The repertoire holds 760,000 or so distinct CDR3 sequences, with around 25% as singletons. These same data were also listed under a study on T cells of mothers and their children. Per that paper: Donors comprised three healthy Caucasian mothers plus their six children.

The TCR originated in a boy younger than 18 in good health. The chain joins TRBV29-1 to TRBJ2-5; D might be TRBD1 or TRBD2, each matching 6 bases. The end of the DNA aligns better with TRBJ2-7, so the J call may be wrong. Material: blood. CDR3: CSVGQGTSYEQYF. CDR3 DNA: TGCAGCGTTGGGCAGGGGACTTCCTACGAGCAGTACTTC.